The clone carrying this T cell receptor beta chain has only one observation. Its antigen is currently unknown. PCR used 60 Vbeta primers and 13 Jbeta primers. Data came from immunoSEQ multiplex PCR; TCRdb stores just in-frame clones and leaves some out. This table holds 150,000 to 200,000 clones, roughly 74% found once. This sample was taken from a study of cytomegalovirus exposure and HLA in healthy donors. Study-wide findings and caveats: Cytomegalovirus status was reportedly diagnosed by the classifier with high specificity and sensitivity.

There were likely unrecorded immune exposures, though donors were nominally healthy when sampled. The CDR3 covers 14 residues. The sequence was collected from a woman under 40 in good health and CMV-seropositive. The V and J genes are TRBV21-1 and TRBJ2-2; TRBD2, the D gene given by the table, was not confirmed from the DNA. TRBV21-1 is described as a pseudogene. Sequencing was done on a sample of PBMCs. The CDR3 DNA follows: TGTGCCAGCAGCAGGAGGGGGAACACCGGGGAGCTGTTTTTT. As protein: CASSRRGNTGELFF.